Presented here are 20 T cell receptor beta chains from one specimen sequenced in a study of PD-1 blockade in classical Hodgkin lymphoma. Some clones are missing from TCRdb's copy, which holds only in-frame ones; the method was immunoSEQ multiplex PCR. The profile covers around 100,000 clones, with around 89% appearing a single time and around 7% taken by the ten largest. After autologous stem cell transplantation all patients relapsed, and prior brentuximab vedotin exposure differed between cohorts. The starting material was peripheral blood mononuclear cells (PBMCs), obtained before the second cycle of nivolumab. The source of these receptors is a human donor with classical Hodgkin lymphoma.

This chain links TRBV9 with TRBJ2-1, with 9 nucleotides matching TRBD1. This CDR3 is 15 amino acids long. Germline CDR1 reads SGDLS; CDR2 reads YYNGEE. V trimming: 4 bases; J trimming: 8 bases; junction bases outside the gene matches: 10. As DNA, the CDR3 is TGTGCCAGCAGCCCCTCCACAGGGGGCTTCTATGAGCAGTTCTTC. Translated: CASSPSTGGFYEQFF.

V and J are TRBV28 and TRBJ2-3; 9 bases line up with TRBD1. CDR1 MDHEN and CDR2 SYDVKM come from the germline V gene. The CDR3 runs to 17 residues. Trimming removed 2 bases from V and 4 bases from J; junction bases left unmatched: 10. CDR3 amino acids: CASSLRSGTGYPDTQYF. DNA for the CDR3: TGTGCCAGCAGTTTAAGGTCCGGGACAGGGTATCCAGATACGCAGTATTTT.

J is TRBJ2-7 and V is TRBV5-4, with D tentatively TRBD2 (6 bases). CDR3 length: 14 residues. V dropped 4 bases and J dropped 5 bases, with 16 bases sitting between them. Germline V gene data show CDR1 as SGHNT and CDR2 as YYREEE (reference sequence). In DNA form, the CDR3 reads TGTGCCAGCAGCCTCCCTGGAGGGTCCAACGAGCAGTACTTC. Protein: CASSLPGGSNEQYF.

On this clone itself: The sample has other DNA sequences that encode this CDR3 too. CDR3: CAWSVGISGNTIYF. The CDR3 DNA follows: TGTGCCTGGAGTGTTGGTATCTCTGGAAACACCATATATTTT. The rearrangement joins TRBV30 to TRBJ1-3, with D hard to call. In germline, CDR1 is GTSNPN, CDR2 SVGIG (reference sequence). Trimming took off 0 bases at V and 0 bases at J, with 6 bases between the two ends. The CDR3 covers 14 residues. The entire variable domain, with the rest obtained from reference TRBV30 and TRBJ1-3, is as follows: SQTIHQWPATLVQPVGSPLSLECTVEGTSNPNLYWYRQAAGRGLQLLFYSVGIGQISSEVPQNLSASRPQDRQFILSSKKLLLSDSGFYLCAWSVGISGNTIYFGEGSWLTVV.

The J gene is TRBJ2-3, the V gene TRBV7-2; 7 positions agree with TRBD1. The V segment lost 0 bases and the J segment 4 bases; nucleotides outside the gene matches: 7. Looked up from germline, CDR1 is SGHTA and CDR2 is FQGNSA. The CDR3 sequence is 16 residues long. CDR3: CASSLAGQARADTQYF. Here the CDR3 DNA reads TGTGCCAGCAGCTTAGCCGGACAGGCTCGTGCAGATACGCAGTATTTT. Drawing the rest from reference TRBV7-2 and TRBJ2-3, the complete variable domain is GAGVSQSPSNKVTEKGKDVELRCDPISGHTALYWYRQSLGQGLEFLIYFQGNSAPDKSGLPSDRFSAERTGGSVSTLTIQRTQQEDSAVYLCASSLAGQARADTQYFGPGTRLTVL.

The chain couples TRBV28 to TRBJ1-5; D uncertain. V lost 4 bases to trimming and J lost 6 bases, with 13 bases between them. The CDR3 contains 14 residues. From germline, CDR1 is MDHEN and CDR2 SYDVKM. The CDR3 sequence is CASSSGLAGQPQHF. CDR3 bases: TGTGCCAGCAGTTCCGGCCTCGCGGGTCAGCCCCAGCATTTT.

The table lists this clone with a count of one. This chain connects TRBV19 to TRBJ1-5; TRBD1 might be the D (5 bases). Germline V CDR1 and CDR2: LNHDA, SQIVND (reference sequence). Trimming took off 1 base at V and 0 bases at J, with 7 bases between the two ends. This CDR3 is 15 amino acids long. CDR3 sequence reads: CASSIGQGSNQPQHF. The CDR3 DNA is TGTGCCAGTAGTATAGGGCAGGGTAGCAATCAGCCCCAGCATTTT.

The CDR3 DNA reads TGTGCCAGCAGCCGCATAAACTACGAGCAGTACTTC. It codes for CASSRINYEQYF. The gene calls are TRBV7-9 and TRBJ2-7; D is uncertain. The V gene lost 5 bases and the J gene lost 3 bases, with 8 bases spanning the gap. The CDR3 has 12 residues. CDR1 and CDR2 (germline): SEHNR, FQNEAQ (reference sequence).

This rearrangement joins TRBV6-4 to TRBJ1-2; 10 bases are a match to TRBD1. Germline V CDR1 and CDR2: MRHNA, SNTAGT. Trimming removed 6 bases from V and 4 bases from J; junction bases left unmatched: 5. This CDR3 comprises 14 residues. The CDR3 protein is CASRPGQGPYGYTF. The CDR3 bases are TGTGCCAGCAGGCCGGGACAGGGGCCCTATGGCTACACCTTC.

The rearrangement joins TRBV7-6 to TRBJ1-5; perhaps TRBD1 as D (6 bases). Germline CDR1 is SGHVS and CDR2 is FNYEAQ. The V end was cut by 5 bases, the J end by 7 bases, with 12 bases between. The CDR3 has 13 residues. The CDR3 bases are TGTGCCAGCAGCCGGACAGCGAGGCAGCCCCAGCATTTT. This encodes CASSRTARQPQHF.

This sequence joins TRBV10-3 and TRBJ2-3; 7 positions agree with TRBD2. The CDR3 consists of 14 residues. Germline CDR1 reads ENHRY; CDR2 reads SYGVKD. Germline trimming cut 4 bases from V and 2 bases from J; bases unmatched to any gene: 3. In nucleotides, the CDR3 is TGTGCCATCAGTGTCGGGACTAACACAGATACGCAGTATTTT. Encoded protein: CAISVGTNTDTQYF.

The rearrangement uses TRBV30 and TRBJ1-4; TRBD1 might be the D (5 bases). The CDR3 covers 15 residues. V was shortened by 4 bases and J by 5 bases, with 17 bases between the two germline ends. Germline V CDR1 and CDR2: GTSNPN, SVGIG (reference sequence). CDR3: CAWTPSQWGNEKLFF. Here the CDR3 DNA reads TGTGCCTGGACCCCCTCCCAGTGGGGGAATGAAAAACTGTTTTTT. The full variable domain, its missing parts supplied by reference TRBV30 and TRBJ1-4, is SQTIHQWPATLVQPVGSPLSLECTVEGTSNPNLYWYRQAAGRGLQLLFYSVGIGQISSEVPQNLSASRPQDRQFILSSKKLLLSDSGFYLCAWTPSQWGNEKLFFGSGTQLSVL.

This clone was observed a single time. The genes are TRBV4-1 and TRBJ1-6; D ambiguous. The germline V gene has CDR1 MGHRA and CDR2 YSYEKL. The CDR3 sequence is 14 residues long. Trimming shortened V by 0 bases and J by 6 bases, and 6 bases separated the two germline ends. The CDR3 DNA sequence: TGCGCCAGCAGCCAAGAGGCAGTTAATTCACCCCTCCACTTT. Encoded protein: CASSQEAVNSPLHF.

The chain joins TRBV11-2 to TRBJ2-3; D is perhaps TRBD2 (6 bases). The CDR3 sequence is 14 residues long. Germline CDR1 reads SGHAT; CDR2 reads FQNNGV. The V gene lost 2 bases and the J gene lost 3 bases, with 9 bases spanning the gap. CDR3: CASSLSRGTDTQYF. CDR3 DNA: TGTGCCAGCAGCTTATCCCGGGGGACAGATACGCAGTATTTT.

The chain is built from TRBV19 and TRBJ1-3; no clear D. The V gene's germline CDR1 is LNHDA and CDR2 SQIVND (reference sequence). CDR3 length: 16 residues. V was clipped by 6 bases and J by 0 bases, with 15 bases between them. CDR3 protein: CASSQWQLYSGNTIYF. The CDR3 nucleotides are TGTGCCAGTAGCCAGTGGCAGTTATACTCTGGAAACACCATATATTTT.

The chain carries TRBV2 and TRBJ1-2; tentative D call: TRBD1 (5 bases). Per the germline V gene, CDR1 is SNHLY and CDR2 is FYNNEI. This CDR3 region has 14 residues. Trimming removed 3 bases at V and 1 base at J, with 9 bases between. CDR3 DNA sequence: TGTGCCAGCAGTGAGACAGACCTTAACTATGGCTACACCTTC. This sequence encodes CASSETDLNYGYTF.

Worth noting for this clone: This clone may be a read error of a much larger clone one base away. The chain couples TRBV5-4 to TRBJ2-1, with TRBD2 identical over 11 bases. The CDR3 is 15 residues long. CDR1 is SGHNT, CDR2 YYREEE, per germline (reference sequence). Germline trimming cut 3 bases from V and 3 bases from J; bases unmatched to any gene: 2. CDR3 DNA: TGTGCCAGCAGCTCACTAGCGGGGGACTACAATGAGCAGTTCTTC. Its translation is CASSSLAGDYNEQFF.

This clone is a singleton in its sample. The chain uses TRBV12-2 and TRBJ1-5; no DNA check was done on the table's D call, TRBD1. TRBV12-2 constitutes a pseudogene. CDR3 length equals 16 residues. The CDR3 reads CASRHGQGEGNQPQHF. CDR3 DNA sequence: TGTGCAAGTCGTCACGGACAGGGGGAAGGCAATCAGCCCCAGCATTTT.

The chain has TRBV19 and TRBJ2-2; D is perhaps TRBD2 (6 bases). Deletions cut 10 bases from V and 4 bases from J, with 16 bases between. The germline CDR1 and CDR2 sequences are LNHDA and SQIVND (reference sequence). This CDR3 has 14 residues. The CDR3 DNA sequence: TGTGCCACACAGGCGGGGCAAGCCACCGGGGAGCTGTTTTTT. Protein sequence: CATQAGQATGELFF.

This clone was counted between two and nine times. The genes are TRBV5-1 and TRBJ2-2; D gene uncertain. Trimming removed 0 bases from V and 1 base from J, with 16 bases in between. From germline, CDR1 is SGHRS and CDR2 YFSETQ. CDR3 length equals 18 residues. CDR3 nucleotide sequence: TGCGCCAGCAGCTTGGATCCGGGTATGATCTGGAACACCGGGGAGCTGTTTTTT. It is translated as CASSLDPGMIWNTGELFF. Combining the CDR3 with reference TRBV5-1 and TRBJ2-2 gives the whole variable domain KAGVTQTPRYLIKTRGQQVTLSCSPISGHRSVSWYQQTPGQGLQFLFEYFSETQRNKGNFPGRFSGRQFSNSRSEMNVSTLELGDSALYLCASSLDPGMIWNTGELFFGEGSRLTVL.